This section outlines one TCR beta chain sequence together with its context. Its antigen remains unknown. With V trimmed by 8 bases and J by 4 bases, 7 bases remained unmatched. The CDR3 extends over 14 amino acids. Germline V lookup: CDR1 SEHNR, CDR2 FQNEAQ (reference sequence). The source of the sample is a study of STAT3 mutations in large granular lymphocyte leukemia. Using immunoSEQ multiplex PCR, the repertoire was profiled, and TCRdb retains in-frame clones only, with some absent. The table has some 2,000 clones, 25% to 30% seen once. Study-wide findings and caveats: Every T-LGLL patient had at least one immunodominant TCRbeta clonotype.

Sequencing input: peripheral blood mononuclear cells. The TCR comes from a male patient aged 50 to 59 with T-cell large granular lymphocyte leukemia. Some clones in this sample may be carry-over from other donors' samples. The genes are TRBV7-9 and TRBJ1-4; 7 nucleotides match TRBD1. The CDR3, as DNA: TGTGCCAGCGGTACGACAGGGTTTAATGAAAAACTGTTTTTT. Translation gives CASGTTGFNEKLFF.